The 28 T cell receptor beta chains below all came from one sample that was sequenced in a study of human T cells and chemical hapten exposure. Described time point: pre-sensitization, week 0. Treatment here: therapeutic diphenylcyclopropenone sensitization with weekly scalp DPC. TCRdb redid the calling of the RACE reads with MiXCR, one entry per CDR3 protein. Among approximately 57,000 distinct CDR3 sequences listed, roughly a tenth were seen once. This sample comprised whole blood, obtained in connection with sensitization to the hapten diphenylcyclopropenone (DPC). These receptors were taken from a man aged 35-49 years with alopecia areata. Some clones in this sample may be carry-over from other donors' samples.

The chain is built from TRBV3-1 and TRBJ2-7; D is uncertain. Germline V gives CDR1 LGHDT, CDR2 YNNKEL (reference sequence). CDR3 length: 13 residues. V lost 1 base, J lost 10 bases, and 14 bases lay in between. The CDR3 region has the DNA TGTGCCAGCAGCCAAGTGTCCGGACGAGCTCAGTACTTC. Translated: CASSQVSGRAQYF.

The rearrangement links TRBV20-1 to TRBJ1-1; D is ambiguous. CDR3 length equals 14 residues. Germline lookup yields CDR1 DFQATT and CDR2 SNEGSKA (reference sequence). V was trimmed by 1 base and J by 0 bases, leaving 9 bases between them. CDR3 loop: CSARVGRLNTEAFF. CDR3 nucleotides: TGCAGTGCTAGAGTCGGACGCTTGAACACTGAAGCTTTCTTT.

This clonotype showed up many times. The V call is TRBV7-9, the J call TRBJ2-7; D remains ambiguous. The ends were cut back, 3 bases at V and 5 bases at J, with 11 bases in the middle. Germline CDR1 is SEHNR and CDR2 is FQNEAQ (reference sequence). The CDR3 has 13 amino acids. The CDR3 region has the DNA TGTGCCAGCAGCTTGCCCCCATGGAACGAGCAGTACTTC. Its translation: CASSLPPWNEQYF. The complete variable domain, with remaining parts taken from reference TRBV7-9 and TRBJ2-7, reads DTGVSQNPRHKITKRGQNVTFRCDPISEHNRLYWYRQTLGQGPEFLTYFQNEAQLEKSRLLSDRFSAERPKGSFSTLEIQRTEQGDSAMYLCASSLPPWNEQYFGPGTRLTVT.

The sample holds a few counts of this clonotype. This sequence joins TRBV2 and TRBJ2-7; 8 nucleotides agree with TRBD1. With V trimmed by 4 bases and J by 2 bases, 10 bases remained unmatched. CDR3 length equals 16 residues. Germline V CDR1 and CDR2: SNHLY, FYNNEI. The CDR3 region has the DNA TGTGCCAGCAGTGGCTCCCGGGACAGGAGTGCCTACGAGCAGTACTTC. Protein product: CASSGSRDRSAYEQYF.

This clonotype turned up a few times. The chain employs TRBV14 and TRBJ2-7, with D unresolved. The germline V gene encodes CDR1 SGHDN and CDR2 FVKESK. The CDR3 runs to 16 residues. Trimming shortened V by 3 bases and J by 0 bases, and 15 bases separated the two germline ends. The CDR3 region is CASSQALPALSYEQYF. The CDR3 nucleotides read TGTGCCAGCAGCCAGGCCCTGCCTGCTCTCTCCTACGAGCAGTACTTC.

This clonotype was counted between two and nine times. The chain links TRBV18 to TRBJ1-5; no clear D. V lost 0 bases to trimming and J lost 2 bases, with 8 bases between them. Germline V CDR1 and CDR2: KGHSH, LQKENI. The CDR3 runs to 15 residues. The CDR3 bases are TGTGCCAGCTCACCACCCGAGGGTGGCAATCAGCCCCAGCATTTT. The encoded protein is CASSPPEGGNQPQHF.

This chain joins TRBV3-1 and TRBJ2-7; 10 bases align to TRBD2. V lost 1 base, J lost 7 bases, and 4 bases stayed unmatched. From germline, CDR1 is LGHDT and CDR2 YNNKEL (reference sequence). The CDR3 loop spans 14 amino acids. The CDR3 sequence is CASSQGVSGREQYF. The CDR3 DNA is TGTGCCAGCAGCCAAGGAGTTAGCGGGAGGGAGCAGTACTTC.

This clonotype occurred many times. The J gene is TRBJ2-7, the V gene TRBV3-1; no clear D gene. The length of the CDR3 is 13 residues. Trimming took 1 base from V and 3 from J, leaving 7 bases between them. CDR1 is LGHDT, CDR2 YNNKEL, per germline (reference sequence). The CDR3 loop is CASSQAAYYEQYF. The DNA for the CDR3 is TGTGCCAGCAGCCAAGCGGCCTACTACGAGCAGTACTTC.

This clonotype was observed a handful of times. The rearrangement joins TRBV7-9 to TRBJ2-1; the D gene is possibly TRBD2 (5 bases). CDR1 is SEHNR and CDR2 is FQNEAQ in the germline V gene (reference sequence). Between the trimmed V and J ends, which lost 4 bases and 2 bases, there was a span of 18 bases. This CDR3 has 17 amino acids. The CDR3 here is CASSSLESGGPYNEQFF. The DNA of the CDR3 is TGTGCCAGCAGCTCCCTCGAGTCCGGAGGACCCTACAATGAGCAGTTCTTC. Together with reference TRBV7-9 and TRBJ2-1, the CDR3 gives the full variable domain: DTGVSQNPRHKITKRGQNVTFRCDPISEHNRLYWYRQTLGQGPEFLTYFQNEAQLEKSRLLSDRFSAERPKGSFSTLEIQRTEQGDSAMYLCASSSLESGGPYNEQFFGPGTRLTVL.

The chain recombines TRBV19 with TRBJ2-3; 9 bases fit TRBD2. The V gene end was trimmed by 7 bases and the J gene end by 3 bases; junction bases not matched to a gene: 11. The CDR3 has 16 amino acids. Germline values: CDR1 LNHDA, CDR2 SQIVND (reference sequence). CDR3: CASMKRVAGGTDTQYF. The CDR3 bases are TGTGCCAGTATGAAGCGTGTTGCGGGAGGGACAGATACGCAGTATTTT.

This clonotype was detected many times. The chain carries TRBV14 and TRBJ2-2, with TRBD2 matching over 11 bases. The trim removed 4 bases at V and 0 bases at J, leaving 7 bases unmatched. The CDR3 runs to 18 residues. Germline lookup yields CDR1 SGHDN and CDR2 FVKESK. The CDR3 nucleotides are TGTGCCAGCAGCCCCCTGGGACTAGCGGTCGCGAACACCGGGGAGCTGTTTTTT. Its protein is CASSPLGLAVANTGELFF. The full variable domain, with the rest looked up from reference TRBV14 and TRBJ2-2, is EAGVTQFPSHSVIEKGQTVTLRCDPISGHDNLYWYRRVMGKEIKFLLHFVKESKQDESGMPNNRFLAERTGGTYSTLKVQPAELEDSGVYFCASSPLGLAVANTGELFFGEGSRLTVL.

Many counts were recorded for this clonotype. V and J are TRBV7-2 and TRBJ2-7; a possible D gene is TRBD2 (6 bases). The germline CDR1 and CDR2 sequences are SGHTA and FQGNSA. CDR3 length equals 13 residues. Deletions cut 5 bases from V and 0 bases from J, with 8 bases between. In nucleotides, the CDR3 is TGTGCCAGCAGCCGGGACTTCTCCTACGAGCAGTACTTC. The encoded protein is CASSRDFSYEQYF.

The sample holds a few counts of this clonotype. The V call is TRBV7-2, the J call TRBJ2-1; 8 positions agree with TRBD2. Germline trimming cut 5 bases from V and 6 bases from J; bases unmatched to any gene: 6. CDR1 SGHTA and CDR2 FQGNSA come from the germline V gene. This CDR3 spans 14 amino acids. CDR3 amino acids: CASSPTTSANEQFF. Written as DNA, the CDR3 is TGTGCCAGCAGCCCGACGACTAGCGCCAATGAGCAGTTCTTC. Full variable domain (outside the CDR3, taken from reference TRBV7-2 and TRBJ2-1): GAGVSQSPSNKVTEKGKDVELRCDPISGHTALYWYRQSLGQGLEFLIYFQGNSAPDKSGLPSDRFSAERTGGSVSTLTIQRTQQEDSAVYLCASSPTTSANEQFFGPGTRLTVL.

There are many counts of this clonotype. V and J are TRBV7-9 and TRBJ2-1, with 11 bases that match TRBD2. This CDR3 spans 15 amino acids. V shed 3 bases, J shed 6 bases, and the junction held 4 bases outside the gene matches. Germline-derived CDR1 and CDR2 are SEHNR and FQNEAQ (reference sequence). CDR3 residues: CASSFLAGGLNEQFF. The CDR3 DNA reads TGTGCCAGCAGCTTCCTAGCGGGAGGCCTCAATGAGCAGTTCTTC.

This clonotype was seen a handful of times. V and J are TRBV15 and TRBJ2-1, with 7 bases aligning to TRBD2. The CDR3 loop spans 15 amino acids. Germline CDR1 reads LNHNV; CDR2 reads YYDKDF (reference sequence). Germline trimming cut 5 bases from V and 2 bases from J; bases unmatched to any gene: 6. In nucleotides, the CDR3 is TGTGCCACCAGCTTTGCGGGAGCCACCTACAATGAGCAGTTCTTC. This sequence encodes CATSFAGATYNEQFF.

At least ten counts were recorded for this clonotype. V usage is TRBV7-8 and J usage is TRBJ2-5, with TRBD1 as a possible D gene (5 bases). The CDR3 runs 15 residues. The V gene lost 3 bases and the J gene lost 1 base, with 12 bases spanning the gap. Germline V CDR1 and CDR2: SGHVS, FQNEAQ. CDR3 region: CASSLIGQSQETQYF. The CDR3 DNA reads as TGTGCCAGCAGCTTGATAGGACAAAGCCAAGAGACCCAGTACTTC.

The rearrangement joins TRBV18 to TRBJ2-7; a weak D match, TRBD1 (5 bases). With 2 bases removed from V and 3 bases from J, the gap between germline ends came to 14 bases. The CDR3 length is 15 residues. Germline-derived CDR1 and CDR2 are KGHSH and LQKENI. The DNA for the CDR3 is TGTGCCAGCTCACCAGCAGGGATTTTGGTCTACGAGCAGTACTTC. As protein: CASSPAGILVYEQYF.

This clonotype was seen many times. The CDR3 nucleotides read TGCGCCAGCAGCTTGACTCGGACAGGGGTGGAGACCCAGTACTTC. Translation gives CASSLTRTGVETQYF. The V call is TRBV5-1, the J call TRBJ2-5; 9 nucleotides match TRBD1. CDR3 length equals 15 residues. CDR1 is SGHRS, CDR2 YFSETQ, per germline. The ends lost 1 base at V and 5 bases at J; junction bases unmatched: 6.

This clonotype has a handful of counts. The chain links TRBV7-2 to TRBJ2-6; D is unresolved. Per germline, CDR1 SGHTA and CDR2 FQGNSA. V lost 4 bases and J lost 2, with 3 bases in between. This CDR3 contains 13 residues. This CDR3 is CASSSPGANVLTF. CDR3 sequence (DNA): TGTGCCAGCAGCTCCCCTGGGGCCAACGTCCTGACTTTC.

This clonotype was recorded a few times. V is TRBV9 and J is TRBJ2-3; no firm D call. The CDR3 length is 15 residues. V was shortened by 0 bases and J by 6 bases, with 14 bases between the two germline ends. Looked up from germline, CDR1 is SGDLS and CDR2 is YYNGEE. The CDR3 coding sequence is TGTGCCAGCAGCGTAGGTGGGCTCACCGGGGATACGCAGTATTTT. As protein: CASSVGGLTGDTQYF. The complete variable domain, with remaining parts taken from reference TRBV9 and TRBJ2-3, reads DSGVTQTPKHLITATGQRVTLRCSPRSGDLSVYWYQQSLDQGLQFLIQYYNGEERAKGNILERFSAQQFPDLHSELNLSSLELGDSALYFCASSVGGLTGDTQYFGPGTRLTVL.

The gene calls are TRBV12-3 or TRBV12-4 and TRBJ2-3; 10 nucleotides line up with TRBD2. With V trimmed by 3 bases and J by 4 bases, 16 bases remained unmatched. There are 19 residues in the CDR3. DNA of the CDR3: TGTGCCAGCAGTTTGATTCACCTCGTAGCGGGAGGAGGCGCAGATACGCAGTATTTT. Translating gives CASSLIHLVAGGGADTQYF.

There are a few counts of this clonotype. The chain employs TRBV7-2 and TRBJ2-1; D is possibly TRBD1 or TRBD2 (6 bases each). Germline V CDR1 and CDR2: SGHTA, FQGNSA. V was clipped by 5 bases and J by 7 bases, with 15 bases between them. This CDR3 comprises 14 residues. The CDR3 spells CASSIHRRGNEQFF. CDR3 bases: TGTGCCAGCAGCATACATCGGAGGGGGAATGAGCAGTTCTTC.

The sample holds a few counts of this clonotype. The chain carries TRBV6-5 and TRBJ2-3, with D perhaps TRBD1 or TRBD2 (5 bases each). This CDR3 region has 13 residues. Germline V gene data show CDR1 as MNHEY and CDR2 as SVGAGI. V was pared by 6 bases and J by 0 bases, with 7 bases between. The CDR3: CASRRDSTDTQYF. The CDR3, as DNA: TGTGCCAGCAGAAGGGACAGCACAGATACGCAGTATTTT.

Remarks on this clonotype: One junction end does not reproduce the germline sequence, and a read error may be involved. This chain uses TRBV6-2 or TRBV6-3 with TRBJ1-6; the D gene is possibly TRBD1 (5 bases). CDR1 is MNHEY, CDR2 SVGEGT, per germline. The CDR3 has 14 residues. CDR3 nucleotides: TGTGCCTGCAGGGCCCTCGTCAATAATTCACCCCTCCACTTT. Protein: CACRALVNNSPLHF.

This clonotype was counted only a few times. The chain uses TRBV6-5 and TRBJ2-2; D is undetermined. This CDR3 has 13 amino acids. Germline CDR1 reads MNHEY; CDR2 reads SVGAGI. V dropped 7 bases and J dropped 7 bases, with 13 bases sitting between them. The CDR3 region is CASTRPSGGELFF. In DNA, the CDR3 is TGTGCCAGCACCCGACCCAGTGGCGGGGAGCTGTTTTTT.

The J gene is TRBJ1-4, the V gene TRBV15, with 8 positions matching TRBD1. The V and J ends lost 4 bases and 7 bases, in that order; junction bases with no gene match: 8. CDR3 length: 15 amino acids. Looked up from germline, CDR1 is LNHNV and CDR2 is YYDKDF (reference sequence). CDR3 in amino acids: CATSIAGTGSEKLFF. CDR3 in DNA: TGTGCCACCAGCATTGCCGGGACAGGATCTGAAAAACTGTTTTTT.

CDR3 sequence reads: CASSPGTDKNIQYF. In DNA, the CDR3 is TGTGCCAGCAGCCCCGGGACAGATAAAAACATTCAGTACTTC. The chain has TRBV7-6 and TRBJ2-4, with 7 bases fitting TRBD1. The CDR3 is 14 residues long. Germline V gene sequence: CDR1 SGHVS, CDR2 FNYEAQ. The ends lost 5 bases at V and 4 bases at J; junction bases unmatched: 5.

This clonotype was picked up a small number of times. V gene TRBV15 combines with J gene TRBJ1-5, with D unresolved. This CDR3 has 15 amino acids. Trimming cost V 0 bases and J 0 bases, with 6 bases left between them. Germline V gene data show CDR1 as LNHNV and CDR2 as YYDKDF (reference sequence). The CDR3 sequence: CATSRDRNSNQPQHF. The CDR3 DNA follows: TGTGCCACCAGCAGAGACAGAAATAGCAATCAGCCCCAGCATTTT. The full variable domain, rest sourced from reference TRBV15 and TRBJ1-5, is DAMVIQNPRYQVTQFGKPVTLSCSQTLNHNVMYWYQQKSSQAPKLLFHYYDKDFNNEADTPDNFQSRRPNTSFCFLDIRSPGLGDTAMYLCATSRDRNSNQPQHFGDGTRLSIL.